Following are 5 T cell receptor beta chains from one sample sequenced in a study of identifying expanded T cells in peripheral blood. Method: immunoSEQ multiplex PCR; TCRdb's copy keeps in-frame clones and lacks some. The repertoire has 55,000 to 80,000 clones, about 80% of them found once; the top ten carry approximately 19%. Sequencing was carried out using blood. The receptors come from a person between 18 and 75 years old in good health.

Note on this clone: This CDR3 is also generated by other DNA sequences in the sample. V and J are TRBV5-1 and TRBJ2-1, with 7 positions matching TRBD2. V lost 2 bases, J lost 2 bases, and 4 bases stayed unmatched. Germline loops: CDR1 SGHRS, CDR2 YFSETQ. The CDR3 is 15 residues long. DNA for the CDR3: TGCGCCAGCAGCTTAACCGGGACTACCTACAATGAGCAGTTCTTC. This sequence encodes CASSLTGTTYNEQFF.

The gene calls are TRBV10-3 and TRBJ2-3, with TRBD2 matching 10 bases. CDR1 ENHRY and CDR2 SYGVKD come from the germline V gene. Germline trimming cut 8 bases from V and 0 bases from J; bases unmatched to any gene: 5. The CDR3 is 15 residues long. CDR3 in DNA: TGTGCCATCGGAGGACTAGCGGCTAGCACAGATACGCAGTATTTT. It encodes CAIGGLAASTDTQYF.

The CDR3 DNA follows: TGTGCACGGGCTAGCGGAGGGGGAGATACGCAGTATTTT. It codes for CARASGGGDTQYF. The V and J genes are TRBV30 and TRBJ2-3; tentative D call: TRBD2 (7 bases). CDR3 length: 13 amino acids. Germline values: CDR1 GTSNPN, CDR2 SVGIG (reference sequence).

The chain uses TRBV29-1 and TRBJ2-7; 7 bases line up with TRBD1. The CDR3 spans 16 residues. Losses at the gene ends were 6 bases for V and 0 bases for J; bases not matched to a gene: 14. The germline V gene encodes CDR1 SQVTM and CDR2 ANQGSEA. DNA of the CDR3: TGCAGCGTCGTTCCGAGTAACAGGGGTATCTCCTACGAGCAGTACTTC. Protein product: CSVVPSNRGISYEQYF.

The J gene is TRBJ1-2, the V gene TRBV7-2; D ambiguous. The germline V gene has CDR1 SGHTA and CDR2 FQGNSA. The CDR3 totals 14 residues. Between the trimmed V and J ends, which lost 1 base and 6 bases, there was a span of 12 bases. CDR3 in DNA: TGTGCCAGCAGCTTAGTTGGGGTAATCGATGGCTACACCTTC. The encoded protein is CASSLVGVIDGYTF. Full variable domain (outside the CDR3, taken from reference TRBV7-2 and TRBJ1-2): GAGVSQSPSNKVTEKGKDVELRCDPISGHTALYWYRQSLGQGLEFLIYFQGNSAPDKSGLPSDRFSAERTGGSVSTLTIQRTQQEDSAVYLCASSLVGVIDGYTFGSGTRLTVV.